The clone carrying this T cell receptor beta chain turned up a few times. Its antigen remains unidentified. TCRdb re-called the reads with MiXCR, one entry per CDR3 protein. Of around 280,000 distinct CDR3 sequences in the sample, roughly an eighth were seen once. The CDR3 is made up of 11 amino acids. V lost 8 bases, J lost 2 bases, and 7 bases lay in between. CDR1 is MDHEN and CDR2 is SYDVKM in the germline V gene. This sample stems from a study of T cell repertoires in cytomegalovirus infection. Regarding the study as a whole: Carriers of CMV plus the relevant HLA were identified by cumulative public TCR beta family frequency. Ex vivo, HLA-C-restricted CMV-specific TCR beta clonotypes prevailed over the rest of the response.

This clonotype was sampled from a human donor in good health (CMV status not recorded). Some clones in this sample may be carry-over from other donors' samples. The chain uses TRBV28 and TRBJ2-7; D unclear. The sequencing sample was made of PBMCs. The DNA for the CDR3 is TGTGCCAGCGGGCAGACCTACGAGCAGTACTTC. Its protein product is CASGQTYEQYF.